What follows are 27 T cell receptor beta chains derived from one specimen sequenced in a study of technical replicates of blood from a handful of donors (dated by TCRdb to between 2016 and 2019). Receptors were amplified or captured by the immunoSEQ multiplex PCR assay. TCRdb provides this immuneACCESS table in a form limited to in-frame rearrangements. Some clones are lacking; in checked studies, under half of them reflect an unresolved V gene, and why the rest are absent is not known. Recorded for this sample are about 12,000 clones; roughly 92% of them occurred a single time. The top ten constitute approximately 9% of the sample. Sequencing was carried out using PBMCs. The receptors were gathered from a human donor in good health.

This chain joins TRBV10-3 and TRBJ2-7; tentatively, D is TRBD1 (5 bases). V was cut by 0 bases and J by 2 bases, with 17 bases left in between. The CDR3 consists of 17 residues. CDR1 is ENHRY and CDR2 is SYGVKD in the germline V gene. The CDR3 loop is CAISESFWSGQTYEQYF. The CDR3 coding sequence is TGTGCCATCAGTGAGTCTTTTTGGTCCGGACAAACCTACGAGCAGTACTTC.

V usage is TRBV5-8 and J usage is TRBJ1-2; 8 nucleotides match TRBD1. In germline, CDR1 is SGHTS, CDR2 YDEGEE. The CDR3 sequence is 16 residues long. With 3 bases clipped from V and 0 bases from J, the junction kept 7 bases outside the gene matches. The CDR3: CASSSWTGRTNYGYTF. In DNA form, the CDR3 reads TGTGCCAGCAGCTCATGGACAGGGAGGACTAACTATGGCTACACCTTC. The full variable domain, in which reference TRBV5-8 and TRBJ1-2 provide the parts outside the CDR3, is EAGVTQSPTHLIKTRGQQATLRCSPISGHTSVYWYQQALGLGLQFLLWYDEGEERNRGNFPPRFSGRQFPNYSSELNVNALELEDSALYLCASSSWTGRTNYGYTFGSGTRLTVV.

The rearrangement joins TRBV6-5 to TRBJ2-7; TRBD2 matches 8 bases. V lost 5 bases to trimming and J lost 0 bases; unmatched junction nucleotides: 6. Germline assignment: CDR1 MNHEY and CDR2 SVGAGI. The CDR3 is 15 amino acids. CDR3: CASSPGLESSYEQYF. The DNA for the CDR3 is TGTGCCAGCAGTCCGGGACTAGAGAGCTCCTACGAGCAGTACTTC.

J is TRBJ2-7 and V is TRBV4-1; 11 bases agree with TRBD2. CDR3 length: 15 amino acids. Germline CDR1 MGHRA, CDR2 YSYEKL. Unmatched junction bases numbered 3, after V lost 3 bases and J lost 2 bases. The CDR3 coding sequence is TGCGCCAGCAGCCATCTAGCGGGAGGAGCCTACGAGCAGTACTTC. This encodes CASSHLAGGAYEQYF.

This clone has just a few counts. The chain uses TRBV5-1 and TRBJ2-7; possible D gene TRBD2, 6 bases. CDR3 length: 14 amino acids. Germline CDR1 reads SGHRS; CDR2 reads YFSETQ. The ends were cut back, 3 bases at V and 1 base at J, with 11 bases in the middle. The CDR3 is CASSSGGGSYEQYF. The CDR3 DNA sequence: TGCGCCAGCAGCTCCGGTGGGGGGTCCTACGAGCAGTACTTC.

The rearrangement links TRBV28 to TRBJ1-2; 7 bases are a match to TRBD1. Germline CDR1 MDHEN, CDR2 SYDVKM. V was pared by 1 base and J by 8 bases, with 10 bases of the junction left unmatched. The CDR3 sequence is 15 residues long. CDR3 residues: CASSLSLDRVIGYTF. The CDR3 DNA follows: TGTGCCAGCAGTTTATCCCTCGACAGGGTAATCGGCTACACCTTC.

CDR3 in DNA: TGTGCCAGCAGTTTCGGACAGGGTACAAGCGAGCAGTACTTC. This translates into CASSFGQGTSEQYF. The chain couples TRBV27 to TRBJ2-7; 8 bases match TRBD1. This CDR3 spans 14 amino acids. The ends lost 3 bases at V and 6 bases at J; junction bases unmatched: 7. Germline lookup yields CDR1 MNHEY and CDR2 SMNVEV (reference sequence).

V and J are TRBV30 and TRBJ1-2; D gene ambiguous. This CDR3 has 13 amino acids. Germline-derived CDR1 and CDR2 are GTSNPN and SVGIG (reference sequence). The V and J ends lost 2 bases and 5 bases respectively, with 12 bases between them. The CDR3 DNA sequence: TGTGCCTGGAGTAGAGGAGACCTATATGGCTACACCTTC. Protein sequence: CAWSRGDLYGYTF.

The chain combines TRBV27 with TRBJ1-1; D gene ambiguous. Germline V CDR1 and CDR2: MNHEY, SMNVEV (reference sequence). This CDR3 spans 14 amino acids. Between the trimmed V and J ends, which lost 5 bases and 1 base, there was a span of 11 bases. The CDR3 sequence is CASSLNSGNTEAFF. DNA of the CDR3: TGTGCCAGCAGTCTTAATTCGGGGAACACTGAAGCTTTCTTT.

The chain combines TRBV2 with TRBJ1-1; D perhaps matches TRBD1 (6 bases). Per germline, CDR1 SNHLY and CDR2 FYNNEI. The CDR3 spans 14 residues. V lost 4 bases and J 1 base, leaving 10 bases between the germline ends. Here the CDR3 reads CASSGYRENTEAFF. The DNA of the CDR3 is TGTGCCAGCAGTGGCTACAGGGAGAACACTGAAGCTTTCTTT. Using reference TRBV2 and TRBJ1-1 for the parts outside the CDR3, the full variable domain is EPEVTQTPSHQVTQMGQEVILRCVPISNHLYFYWYRQILGQKVEFLVSFYNNEISEKSEIFDDQFSVERPDGSNFTLKIRSTKLEDSAMYFCASSGYRENTEAFFGQGTRLTVV.

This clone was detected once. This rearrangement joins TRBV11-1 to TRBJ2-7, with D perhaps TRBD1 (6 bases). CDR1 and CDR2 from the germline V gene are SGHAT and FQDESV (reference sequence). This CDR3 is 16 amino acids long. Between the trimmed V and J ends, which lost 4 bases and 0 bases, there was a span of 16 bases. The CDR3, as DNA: TGTGCCAGCAGCTCCTATCCCGACAGGTCCTCCTACGAGCAGTACTTC. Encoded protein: CASSSYPDRSSYEQYF.

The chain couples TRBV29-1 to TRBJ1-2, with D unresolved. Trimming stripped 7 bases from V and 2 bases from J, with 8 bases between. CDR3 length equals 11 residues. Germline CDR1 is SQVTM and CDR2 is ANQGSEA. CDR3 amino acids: CSGLENYGYTF. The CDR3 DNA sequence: TGCAGCGGACTCGAAAACTATGGCTACACCTTC.

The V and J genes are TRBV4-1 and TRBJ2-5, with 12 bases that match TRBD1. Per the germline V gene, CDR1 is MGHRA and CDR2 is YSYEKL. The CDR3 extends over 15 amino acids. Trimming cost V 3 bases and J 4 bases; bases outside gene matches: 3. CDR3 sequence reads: CASSQGTGGSETQYF. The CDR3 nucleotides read TGCGCCAGCAGCCAGGGGACAGGGGGCTCAGAGACCCAGTACTTC.

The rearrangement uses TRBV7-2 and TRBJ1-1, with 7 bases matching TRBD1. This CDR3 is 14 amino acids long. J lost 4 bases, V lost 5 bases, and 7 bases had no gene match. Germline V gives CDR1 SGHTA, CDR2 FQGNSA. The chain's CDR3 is CASSLGTVPTEAFF. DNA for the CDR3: TGTGCCAGCAGCCTCGGGACAGTACCCACTGAAGCTTTCTTT.

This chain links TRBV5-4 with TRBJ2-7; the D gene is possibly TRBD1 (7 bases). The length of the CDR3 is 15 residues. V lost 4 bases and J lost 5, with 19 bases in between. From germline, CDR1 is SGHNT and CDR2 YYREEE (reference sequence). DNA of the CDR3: TGTGCCAGCAGCCCACGACAGGGACTGTTCCACGAGCAGTACTTC. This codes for CASSPRQGLFHEQYF.

DNA of the CDR3: TGTGCCAGCAGCACCGCGGCCCTGATCTACGAGCAGTACTTC. Translation: CASSTAALIYEQYF. This rearrangement joins TRBV11-2 to TRBJ2-7; no firm D call. V lost 5 bases and J 3 bases, leaving 14 bases between the germline ends. The CDR3 length is 14 residues. The germline CDR1 and CDR2 sequences are SGHAT and FQNNGV.

CDR3 bases: TGTGCCAGATCCGGGACAGGGGACTACGAGCAGTACTTC. This sequence encodes CARSGTGDYEQYF. This chain joins TRBV18 and TRBJ2-7, with TRBD1 matching over 10 bases. CDR3 length: 13 residues. The V and J ends lost 9 bases and 3 bases, in that order; junction bases with no gene match: 5. In germline, CDR1 is KGHSH, CDR2 LQKENI. Full variable domain (remainder filled in from reference TRBV18 and TRBJ2-7): NAGVMQNPRHLVRRRGQEARLRCSPMKGHSHVYWYRQLPEEGLKFMVYLQKENIIDESGMPKERFSAEFPKEGPSILRIQQVVRGDSAAYFCARSGTGDYEQYFGPGTRLTVT.

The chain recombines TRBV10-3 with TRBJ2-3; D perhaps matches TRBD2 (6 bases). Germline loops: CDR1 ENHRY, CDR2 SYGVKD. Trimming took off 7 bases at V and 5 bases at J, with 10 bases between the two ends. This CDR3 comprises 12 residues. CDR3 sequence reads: CAITGSGDTQYF. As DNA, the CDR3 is TGTGCCATCACCGGGAGTGGAGATACGCAGTATTTT.

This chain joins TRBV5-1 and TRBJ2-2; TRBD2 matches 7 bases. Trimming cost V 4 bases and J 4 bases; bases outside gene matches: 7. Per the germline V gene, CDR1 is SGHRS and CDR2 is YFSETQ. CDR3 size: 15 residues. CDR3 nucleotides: TGCGCCAGCAGCCCGCGGCCGGGGGGCACCGGGGAGCTGTTTTTT. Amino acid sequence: CASSPRPGGTGELFF.

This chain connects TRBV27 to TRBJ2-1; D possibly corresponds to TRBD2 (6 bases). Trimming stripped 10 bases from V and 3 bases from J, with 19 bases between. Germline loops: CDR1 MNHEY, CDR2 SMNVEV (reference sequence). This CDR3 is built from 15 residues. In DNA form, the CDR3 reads TGTGCCACCCTCCGCTCGGGACTTCTCTACAATGAGCAGTTCTTC. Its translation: CATLRSGLLYNEQFF.

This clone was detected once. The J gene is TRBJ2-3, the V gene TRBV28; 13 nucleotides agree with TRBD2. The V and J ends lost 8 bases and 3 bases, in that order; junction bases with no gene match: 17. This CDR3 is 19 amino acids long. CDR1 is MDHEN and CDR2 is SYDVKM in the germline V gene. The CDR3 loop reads CASPPRTSGSSSATDTQYF. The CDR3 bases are TGTGCCAGCCCACCGAGGACTAGCGGGAGTTCGAGTGCAACAGATACGCAGTATTTT.

CDR3 residues: CASSQGLAGANEQFF. The CDR3 coding sequence is TGTGCCAGCAGCCAGGGACTAGCGGGTGCCAATGAGCAGTTCTTC. The chain couples TRBV5-6 to TRBJ2-1; 12 positions agree with TRBD2. V shed 4 bases and J 6 bases; nucleotides not matched to a gene: 5. CDR3 length: 15 residues. The germline V gene has CDR1 SGHDT and CDR2 YYEEEE.

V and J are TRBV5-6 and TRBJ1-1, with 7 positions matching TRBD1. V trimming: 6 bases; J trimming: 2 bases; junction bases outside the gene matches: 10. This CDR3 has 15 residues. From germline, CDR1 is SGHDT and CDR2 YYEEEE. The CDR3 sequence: CASTKAGTANTEAFF. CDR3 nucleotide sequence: TGTGCCAGCACCAAGGCGGGGACAGCTAACACTGAAGCTTTCTTT.

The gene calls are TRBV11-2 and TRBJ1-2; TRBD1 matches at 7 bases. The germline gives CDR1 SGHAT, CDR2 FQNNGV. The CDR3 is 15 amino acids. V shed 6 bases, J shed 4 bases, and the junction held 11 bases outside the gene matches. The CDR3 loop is CASRQNPRQGYGYTF. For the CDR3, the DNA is TGTGCCAGCAGACAAAACCCCAGACAGGGCTATGGCTACACCTTC.

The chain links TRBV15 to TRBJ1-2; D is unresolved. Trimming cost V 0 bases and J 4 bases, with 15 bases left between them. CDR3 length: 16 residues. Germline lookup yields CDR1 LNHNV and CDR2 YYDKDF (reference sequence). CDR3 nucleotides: TGTGCCACCAGCAGAGAATTGGAACAGCCTCCCTATGGCTACACCTTC. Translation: CATSRELEQPPYGYTF.

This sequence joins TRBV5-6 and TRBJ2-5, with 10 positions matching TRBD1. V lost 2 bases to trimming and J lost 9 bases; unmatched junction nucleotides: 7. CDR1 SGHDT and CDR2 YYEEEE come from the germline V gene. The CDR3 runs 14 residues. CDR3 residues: CASSLGQGGSAQYF. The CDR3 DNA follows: TGTGCCAGCAGCTTAGGACAGGGGGGTTCGGCCCAGTACTTC.

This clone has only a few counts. The CDR3 loop reads CASSYSGTRRNNEQFF. Here the CDR3 DNA reads TGTGCCAGCAGTTACTCCGGGACTAGGAGGAACAATGAGCAGTTCTTC. The chain couples TRBV6-5 to TRBJ2-1; 8 bases are a match to TRBD2. This CDR3 is built from 16 residues. V lost 0 bases, J lost 5 bases, and 6 bases stayed unmatched. The germline V gene has CDR1 MNHEY and CDR2 SVGAGI.